Listed below are T cell receptor beta chains from one sample, sequenced in a study of T cell repertoires in cytomegalovirus infection. These receptors' antigens are unknown. TCRdb reanalysed the reads using MiXCR and keeps one entry per CDR3 protein. The sample contains 550,000 to 700,000 distinct CDR3 sequences, approximately 40% of which appear only once. The specimen was cultured PBMCs, collected from culture after CMV antigen stimulation. The receptors shown here come from a human donor in good health (CMV status not recorded). Some clones in this sample may be carry-over from other donors' samples. Each CDR3 is given with its conserved first and last residue. The D gene is left open where the match is weak. Size is omitted from some rows. Given values are once, few, many or a class for expanded clones.

abundance,d_gene,v_gene,j_gene,CDR3aa,CDR3nt
.,TRBD2,TRBV11-2,TRBJ2-1,CASSFSSGTNEQFF,TGTGCCAGCAGCTTTTCTAGCGGGACCAATGAGCAGTTCTTC
.,TRBD1,TRBV7-6,TRBJ1-6,CASSEGGTTYNSPLHF,TGTGCCAGCAGCGAAGGGGGCACGACCTATAATTCACCCCTCCACTTT
few,.,TRBV30,TRBJ2-2,CAWSEDYTNTGELFF,TGTGCCTGGAGCGAGGACTACACGAACACCGGGGAGCTGTTTTTT
.,.,TRBV4-1,TRBJ2-1,CASSQVGLAYNEQFF,TGCGCCAGCAGCCAAGTCGGTCTAGCATACAATGAGCAGTTCTTC
many,TRBD2,TRBV7-8,TRBJ2-1,CASSFSGGTYNEQFF,TGTGCCAGCAGCTTTAGCGGGGGGACCTACAATGAGCAGTTCTTC
.,.,TRBV2,TRBJ2-1,CASSVIRGTNNEQFF,TGTGCCAGCAGTGTAATTCGGGGGACCAACAATGAGCAGTTCTTC
.,.,TRBV7-9,TRBJ2-1,CASSDPDGYNEQFF,TGTGCCAGCAGCGACCCGGACGGCTACAATGAGCAGTTCTTC
few,.,TRBV7-6,TRBJ1-2,CASPIGWPDSKGYTF,TGTGCCAGCCCTATTGGGTGGCCTGATTCAAAGGGCTACACCTTC
.,TRBD2,TRBV11-2,TRBJ2-7,CASSPWTSGTYEQYF,TGTGCCAGCAGCCCCTGGACTAGCGGTACCTACGAGCAGTACTTC
few,.,TRBV11-2,TRBJ2-5,CASSHPWRTQYF,TGTGCCAGCAGCCACCCATGGCGGACCCAGTACTTC
.,.,TRBV9,TRBJ2-7,CASSVAPNSYEQYF,TGTGCCAGCAGCGTAGCGCCGAACTCCTACGAGCAGTACTTC
few,TRBD1,TRBV7-6,TRBJ2-3,CASSLEDRVWGTQYF,TGTGCCAGCAGCTTAGAAGACAGGGTTTGGGGTACGCAGTATTTT
few,.,TRBV19,TRBJ1-2,CASSIAFMDGNYGYTF,TGTGCCAGTAGTATTGCATTTATGGACGGGAACTATGGCTACACCTTC
few,TRBD1,TRBV2,TRBJ2-5,CASRGDSQETQYF,TGTGCCAGCAGGGGGGACAGCCAAGAGACCCAGTACTTC
few,TRBD1,TRBV12-3/TRBV12-4,TRBJ2-1,CASSLKGQGGHEQFF,TGTGCCAGCAGTTTAAAGGGACAGGGTGGTCATGAGCAGTTCTTC
few,TRBD2,TRBV10-3,TRBJ2-7,CAIMSSGGVYYEQYF,TGTGCCATCATGTCTAGCGGGGGGGTATACTACGAGCAGTACTTC
.,.,TRBV7-9,TRBJ1-3,CASSPRGIPGNTIYF,TGTGCCAGCAGCCCACGGGGTATCCCTGGAAACACCATATATTTT
.,TRBD2,TRBV27,TRBJ2-7,CASRGSIAGVEEREQYF,TGTGCCAGCAGGGGCTCTATAGCGGGGGTCGAGGAACGGGAGCAGTACTTC
few,.,TRBV20-1,TRBJ1-5,CSASGSGGVGNQPQHF,TGCAGTGCTAGCGGGTCGGGAGGGGTTGGCAATCAGCCCCAGCATTTT
.,TRBD2,TRBV5-1,TRBJ2-7,CASSPAGVTLYEQYF,TGCGCCAGCAGCCCGGCGGGGGTGACCTTGTACGAGCAGTACTTC